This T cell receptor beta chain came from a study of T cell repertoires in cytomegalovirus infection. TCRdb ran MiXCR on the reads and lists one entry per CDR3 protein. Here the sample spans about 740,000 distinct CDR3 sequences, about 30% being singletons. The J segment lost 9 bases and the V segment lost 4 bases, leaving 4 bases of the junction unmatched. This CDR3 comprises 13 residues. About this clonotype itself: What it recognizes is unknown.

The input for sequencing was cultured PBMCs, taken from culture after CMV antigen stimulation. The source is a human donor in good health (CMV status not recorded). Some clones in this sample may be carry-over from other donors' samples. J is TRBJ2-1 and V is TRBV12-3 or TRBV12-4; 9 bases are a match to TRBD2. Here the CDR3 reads CASSSKREVEQFF. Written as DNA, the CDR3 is TGTGCCAGCAGTTCGAAGCGGGAGGTTGAGCAGTTCTTC.